This T cell receptor (beta chain) was documented in a study of cytomegalovirus exposure and HLA in healthy donors. About the study: Earlier, fewer than 130 million unique TCR beta sequences were recovered from about 200 million T cells by an analysis.

With 60 Vbeta and 13 Jbeta primers, the PCR was carried out. Original processing methods: An analysis performed later counted 72 million or so unique TCR beta chains (around 11 million of them shared). TCRdb's copy holds only in-frame clones and misses some; the assay was immunoSEQ multiplex PCR. Clone size and the V and J calls come from that table; the DNA yielded D and trimming. The sample lists approximately 200,000 clones; roughly 84% were seen once. Germline V lookup: CDR1 SGHRS, CDR2 YFSETQ. V shed 5 bases and J 6 bases; nucleotides not matched to a gene: 10. The CDR3 length is 17 residues. The J gene is TRBJ2-1, the V gene TRBV5-1; 14 bases align to TRBD2. Sample: PBMCs. The sequence derives from a girl aged 5 to 17 in good health and CMV-seronegative. The CDR3 loop is CASSRGTSGRYANEQFF. The CDR3 DNA reads TGCGCCAGCAGTAGAGGGACTAGCGGGAGATATGCCAATGAGCAGTTCTTC.